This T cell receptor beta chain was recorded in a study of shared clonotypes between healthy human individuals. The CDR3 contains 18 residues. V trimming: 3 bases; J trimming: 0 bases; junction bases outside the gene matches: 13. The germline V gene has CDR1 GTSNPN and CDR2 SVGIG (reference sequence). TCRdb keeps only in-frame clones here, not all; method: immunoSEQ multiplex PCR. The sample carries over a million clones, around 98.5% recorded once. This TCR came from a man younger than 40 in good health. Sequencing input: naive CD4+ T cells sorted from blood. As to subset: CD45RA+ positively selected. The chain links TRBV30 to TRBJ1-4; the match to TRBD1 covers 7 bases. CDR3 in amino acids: CAWRGIGTERATNEKLFF. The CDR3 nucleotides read TGTGCCTGGAGGGGGATCGGGACAGAGCGTGCAACTAATGAAAAACTGTTTTTT.